Included here is one TCR beta chain sequence, with context. Its target is unknown. Sequencing was performed with immunoSEQ multiplex PCR; in TCRdb, only in-frame clones are kept and a portion is missing. The sample shows around 150,000 clones, about 93% of them seen only once. The trim removed 2 bases at V and 9 bases at J, leaving 4 bases unmatched. This CDR3 spans 14 amino acids. The germline CDR1 and CDR2 sequences are MNHEY and SVGAGI. The data stem from a study of T cell responses to AZD1222 COVID-19 vaccine. Findings and caveats of the study: A reported finding is that nearly half of spike-specific TCRs target unmutated variant regions.

J is TRBJ1-6 and V is TRBV6-5; 7 bases are shared with TRBD1. This receptor was taken from an adult in good health. Sequencing was performed on peripheral blood, taken on day 0 of AZD1222 vaccination. CDR3 in amino acids: CASSYDPGGSPLHF. The CDR3, as DNA: TGTGCCAGCAGTTACGATCCAGGGGGTTCACCCCTCCACTTT.